The 24 T cell receptor beta chains below were found in one sample sequenced in a study of T cell clonality in common variable immunodeficiency. Libraries were prepared by immunoSEQ multiplex PCR; TCRdb keeps only in-frame clonotypes and omits some of them. The data show tens of thousands of clones, with none appearing a single time. The sample comprised peripheral blood mononuclear cells. All receptors come from a person aged 18-69 years in good health.

This clone was observed at least ten times. The read ends 3 residues before the CDR3 terminus; that terminus is restored from the germline J gene. This chain connects TRBV7-3 to TRBJ1-4; D possibly corresponds to TRBD1 (5 bases). The germline V and J ends were trimmed by 5 bases and 8 bases, with 15 bases remaining between them. CDR3 size: 14 residues. CDR1 is SGHTA and CDR2 is FQGTGA in the germline V gene. The CDR3 loop reads CASSQLRAGEKLFF. The CDR3 bases that were read are TGTGCCAGCAGCCAGCTCCGGGCAGGGGAAAAA.

This clone has a count of ten or more. With the read ending 3 residues before the CDR3 end, the germline J gene is used to fill in that end. The chain employs TRBV15 and TRBJ1-2; perhaps TRBD1 as D (5 bases). Deletions cut 1 base from V and 0 bases from J, with 9 bases between. The CDR3 extends over 15 amino acids. The V gene's germline CDR1 is LNHNV and CDR2 YYDKDF (reference sequence). CDR3 DNA, as far as it was read: TGTGCCACCAGCAGAGTCTCAGGGCCTAACTATGGC. It yields the protein CATSRVSGPNYG. In full, the CDR3 reads CATSRVSGPNYGYTF.

This clone was recorded at least ten times. The sequenced fragment ends 3 residues before the CDR3 boundary, so the rest is inferred from the germline J gene. This chain links TRBV9 with TRBJ2-7, with TRBD1 matching 9 bases. Germline V gene data show CDR1 as SGDLS and CDR2 as YYNGEE. The trim removed 0 bases at V and 3 bases at J, leaving 7 bases unmatched. CDR3 length equals 16 residues. The CDR3: CASSVETGGHNYEQYF. Incomplete CDR3 DNA: TGTGCCAGCAGCGTAGAGACAGGGGGTCACAACTACGAG.

This clone was counted ten times or more. The read ends 3 residues shy of where the CDR3 ends; the end is completed using the germline J gene. V usage is TRBV5-4 and J usage is TRBJ2-5; weak D call: TRBD2 (5 bases). Germline CDR1 is SGHNT and CDR2 is YYREEE (reference sequence). CDR3 length: 14 residues. V was cut by 4 bases and J by 3 bases, with 13 bases left in between. CDR3 bases read: TGTGCCAGCAGCCATCCGGGGAGAGAAGAGACC. Its translation is CASSHPGREET. The full CDR3 sequence reads CASSHPGREETQYF.

This clone was counted at least ten times. The CDR3 is CSATGQSYGYTF. Partial CDR3 DNA: TGCAGTGCGACAGGGCAATCCTATGGC. The rearrangement uses TRBV20-1 and TRBJ1-2; TRBD1 matches 7 bases. The read ends 3 residues before the CDR3 terminus; that terminus is restored from the germline J gene. CDR1 DFQATT and CDR2 SNEGSKA come from the germline V gene (reference sequence). The CDR3 is made up of 12 amino acids. J was trimmed by 4 bases and V by 6 bases; bases with no gene match: 5.

This clone was picked up many times. The read terminates 3 residues before the CDR3 end, so the remaining end is supplied by the germline J gene. J is TRBJ2-7 and V is TRBV11-2; 11 positions match TRBD2. V was clipped by 5 bases and J by 1 base; unmatched bases: 4. Germline-derived CDR1 and CDR2 are SGHAT and FQNNGV. The CDR3 consists of 15 residues. Incomplete CDR3 DNA: TGTGCCAGCAGCGGGGGACTAGCGGTTTCCTACGAG. As protein: CASSGGLAVSYE. The full CDR3 protein reads CASSGGLAVSYEQYF.

This clone was seen at least ten times. The CDR3 bases that were read are TGTGCCAGCACCGGAAGACAGGGGGCAACCGGGGAG. Protein: CASTGRQGATGE. The full CDR3 protein reads CASTGRQGATGELFF. The chain couples TRBV6-2 or TRBV6-3 to TRBJ2-2, with 10 bases aligning to TRBD1. The read is 3 residues too short to cover the CDR3 end, so that end is filled in from the germline J gene. Germline trimming cut 7 bases from V and 5 bases from J; bases unmatched to any gene: 7. CDR1 is MNHEY and CDR2 is SVGEGT in the germline V gene. There are 15 residues in the CDR3.

This clone has at least ten counts. With the read ending 3 residues before the CDR3 end, the germline J gene is used to fill in that end. Different DNA sequences within this sample yield the same CDR3. This chain connects TRBV20-1 to TRBJ2-1; no definite D call. Trimming pared 0 bases from V and 4 bases from J, leaving 7 bases between. The CDR3 has 13 amino acids. CDR1 is DFQATT, CDR2 SNEGSKA, per germline (reference sequence). The CDR3 bases that were read are TGCAGTGCTAGAGACCCCCCGTACAATGAG. Translating gives CSARDPPYNE. The whole CDR3 reads CSARDPPYNEQFF.

In its sample, this clone was seen many times. The read falls 3 residues short of the CDR3 end, and the missing part is taken from the germline J gene. This sequence joins TRBV7-9 and TRBJ2-4; a possible D gene is TRBD1 (6 bases). This CDR3 is built from 15 residues. V was trimmed by 5 bases and J by 0 bases, leaving 11 bases between them. The germline gives CDR1 SEHNR, CDR2 FQNEAQ (reference sequence). The CDR3 bases that were read are TGTGCCAGCAGCAGGACAGAGCTAGCCAAAAACATT. Translation: CASSRTELAKNI. In full, the CDR3 reads CASSRTELAKNIQYF.

Ten or more counts support this clone. The read falls 3 residues short of the CDR3 end, and the missing part is taken from the germline J gene. This chain connects TRBV5-6 to TRBJ2-7; TRBD2 matches 8 bases. The V gene end was trimmed by 4 bases and the J gene end by 3 bases; junction bases not matched to a gene: 3. The CDR3 length is 13 residues. Germline V gene data show CDR1 as SGHDT and CDR2 as YYEEEE. Incomplete CDR3 DNA: TGTGCCAGCAGCCAGGGACTAGACTACGAG. Encoded protein: CASSQGLDYE. The whole CDR3 reads CASSQGLDYEQYF.

The table lists this clone with many counts. The read comes to an end 3 residues before the CDR3 does, leaving the germline J gene to fill in the end. The chain has TRBV5-4 and TRBJ2-6; D is undetermined. Germline CDR1 reads SGHNT; CDR2 reads YYREEE (reference sequence). The CDR3 extends over 14 amino acids. Trimming took off 2 bases at V and 4 bases at J, with 7 bases between the two ends. The sequenced part of the CDR3 DNA is TGTGCCAGCAGCTTTCCTGCGGGGGCCAACGTC. It codes for CASSFPAGANV. The CDR3 as a whole reads CASSFPAGANVLTF.

This clone was seen a handful of times. Mismatch with germline at one junction end may stem from a read error. The read comes to an end 3 residues before the CDR3 does, leaving the germline J gene to fill in the end. The chain combines TRBV7-9 with TRBJ1-3; TRBD1 agrees at 7 bases. The CDR3 covers 14 residues. CDR1 and CDR2 from the germline V gene are SEHNR and FQNEAQ (reference sequence). This chain's CDR3 is CAGSLRGTENTIYF. CDR3 bases read: TGTGCCGGCAGCTTACGTGGGACAGAAAACACC. Looking up the rest from reference TRBV7-9 and TRBJ1-3 gives the full variable domain: DTGVSQNPRHKITKRGQNVTFRCDPISEHNRLYWYRQTLGQGPEFLTYFQNEAQLEKSRLLSDRFSAERPKGSFSTLEIQRTEQGDSAMYLCAGSLRGTENTIYFGEGSWLTVV.

This clone was counted at least ten times. Sequencing ends 3 residues short of the CDR3 end; the germline J gene provides the rest. V is TRBV12-3 or TRBV12-4 and J is TRBJ2-7; D unclear. The CDR3 loop spans 11 amino acids. Trimming left V 6 bases short and J 2 bases short, with 5 bases between. CDR3: CASSSAYEQYF. The sequenced CDR3 bases are TGTGCCAGCAGCTCCGCCTACGAG.

This clone was picked up many times. The CDR3 end is not reached by the read, which stops 3 residues before it; the germline J gene fills it in. The V and J genes are TRBV20-1 and TRBJ1-2; 7 nucleotides align to TRBD1. The CDR3 length is 14 residues. The trim removed 5 bases at V and 6 bases at J, leaving 12 bases unmatched. The germline V gene encodes CDR1 DFQATT and CDR2 SNEGSKA (reference sequence). The sequenced CDR3 bases are TGCAGTGCTCCGAGTGGGAGGGGGCATAATGGC. Amino acids: CSAPSGRGHNG. The CDR3 as a whole reads CSAPSGRGHNGYTF.

A few counts support this clone. The CDR3 is cut off 3 residues early in the read; its end comes from the germline J gene. The genes are TRBV7-9 and TRBJ2-4; D is possibly TRBD1 (5 bases). This CDR3 has 13 amino acids. The V gene's germline CDR1 is SEHNR and CDR2 FQNEAQ (reference sequence). The CDR3 loop is CASSLDRPYGQYF. Partial CDR3 DNA: TGTGCCAGCAGCTTAGACAGGCCCTATGGT.

This clone was observed many times. Coverage ceases 3 residues before the CDR3 finishes, and the germline J gene fills in the end. The chain is built from TRBV6-2 or TRBV6-3 and TRBJ2-1; D not certain. Trimming cost V 2 bases and J 5 bases, with 10 bases left between them. Germline V gene sequence: CDR1 MNHEY, CDR2 SVGEGT. The CDR3 consists of 14 residues. The CDR3 loop is CASSYTSRDNEQFF. The CDR3 DNA, read in part, is TGTGCCAGCAGTTACACAAGTCGGGACAATGAG.

Comment on this clone: The read finishes 3 residues shy of the CDR3 end, and the germline J gene is used to complete it. V usage is TRBV19 and J usage is TRBJ1-2; D possibly corresponds to TRBD1 (5 bases). With 7 bases removed from V and 3 bases from J, the gap between germline ends came to 18 bases. Germline CDR1 is LNHDA and CDR2 is SQIVND (reference sequence). The CDR3 is made up of 15 amino acids. The CDR3: CASIPSRDPYYGYTF. CDR3 bases read: TGTGCCAGTATCCCGAGCAGGGATCCTTACTATGGC.

This clone was observed many times. The read comes to an end 3 residues before the CDR3 does, leaving the germline J gene to fill in the end. The V gene is TRBV6-2 or TRBV6-3, the J gene TRBJ2-1, with 12 bases that match TRBD2. CDR3 length: 16 residues. Germline V gene sequence: CDR1 MNHEY, CDR2 SVGEGT. V trimming: 6 bases; J trimming: 5 bases; junction bases outside the gene matches: 8. The CDR3 protein is CASRRILAGGHNEQFF. The CDR3 bases that were read are TGTGCCAGCAGGAGAATTCTAGCGGGAGGGCACAATGAG.

This clone was counted many times. The read terminates 3 residues ahead of where the CDR3 ends, so the germline J gene completes it. V is TRBV19 and J is TRBJ2-1, with D tentatively TRBD1 or TRBD2 (5 bases each). With 1 base removed from V and 1 base from J, the gap between germline ends came to 11 bases. The germline V gene has CDR1 LNHDA and CDR2 SQIVND (reference sequence). The CDR3 is 16 residues long. The covered CDR3 bases are TGTGCCAGTAGTATAGGGGGCAGGAGGTCCTACAATGAG. Residues: CASSIGGRRSYNE. The full CDR3 protein reads CASSIGGRRSYNEQFF.

This clone has ten or more counts. From the germline J gene comes the end of the CDR3, since the read stops 3 residues before it. The J gene is TRBJ2-4, the V gene TRBV19; D is undetermined. The germline gives CDR1 LNHDA, CDR2 SQIVND (reference sequence). The CDR3 totals 15 residues. The ends were cut back, 2 bases at V and 8 bases at J, with 16 bases in the middle. The CDR3 sequence is CASSISLVGSDIQYF. CDR3 DNA, as far as it was read: TGTGCCAGTAGTATATCGCTAGTGGGTAGTGACATT.

Notes on this clone: The read gets to within 3 residues of the CDR3 end, and the germline J gene fills in the rest. The chain uses TRBV19 and TRBJ2-1, with TRBD2 matching 9 bases. Germline CDR1 LNHDA, CDR2 SQIVND (reference sequence). The length of the CDR3 is 15 residues. V gave up 3 bases and J gave up 6 bases; unmatched junction bases: 6. The part of the CDR3 DNA that was read is TGTGCCAGTAGTATTATTAGCGGGAGCTTCAATGAG. The encoded protein is CASSIISGSFNE. The CDR3 in its entirety is CASSIISGSFNEQFF.

This clone occurred many times. The read finishes 3 residues shy of the CDR3 end, and the germline J gene is used to complete it. The chain uses TRBV4-1 and TRBJ2-1; a possible D gene is TRBD2 (6 bases). V was trimmed by 1 base and J by 0 bases, leaving 16 bases between them. The CDR3 covers 18 residues. The germline V gene encodes CDR1 MGHRA and CDR2 YSYEKL. The CDR3 protein is CASSQVGRGTSSYNEQFF. The sequenced part of the CDR3 DNA is TGCGCCAGCAGCCAAGTTGGGCGGGGTACTAGCTCCTACAATGAG.

The table lists this clone with many counts. The CDR3 end falls 3 residues outside the read, so it is completed with the germline J gene. The chain carries TRBV20-1 and TRBJ2-2, with 7 positions matching TRBD1. This CDR3 is 14 amino acids long. Germline CDR1 and CDR2: DFQATT and SNEGSKA (reference sequence). The trim removed 5 bases at V and 5 bases at J, leaving 8 bases unmatched. Partial CDR3 DNA: TGCAGTGCTCCCGACAGGGTGGGGACCGGGGAG. Protein: CSAPDRVGTGE. The CDR3 in full is CSAPDRVGTGELFF.

This clone was recorded at least ten times. The CDR3 goes on 3 residues after the read ends, and that part is filled in from the germline J gene. The chain uses TRBV7-2 and TRBJ2-1, with 11 bases identical to TRBD2. Germline CDR1 is SGHTA and CDR2 is FQGNSA. The CDR3 consists of 14 residues. Trimming took 5 bases from V and 9 from J; bases not matched to a gene: 6. CDR3 DNA (partial): TGTGCCAGCAGCACGACTAGCGGGAACGGTGAG. This translates into CASSTTSGNGE. The entire CDR3 sequence reads CASSTTSGNGEQFF.